The clone carrying this T cell receptor beta chain is a singleton in its sample. One entry per CDR3 protein results from TCRdb running MiXCR on the RT-PCR reads. Altogether under 950,000 distinct CDR3 sequences are present, around 20% being singletons, with the ten largest covering more than 8.5%. The sample is drawn from a study of response to subunit inactivated influenza vaccine. The CDR3 runs 17 residues. The germline CDR1 and CDR2 sequences are SEHNR and FQNEAQ (reference sequence). Trimming at V came to 5 bases and at J to 6 bases, leaving 13 bases not matched to a gene. This receptor was obtained from a man over 45 who received an inactivated influenza vaccine. Here the sequenced sample was PBMCs from blood, taken around 5 days after vaccination. This chain connects TRBV7-9 to TRBJ2-1; 10 bases map to TRBD2. The CDR3: CASSPPGASGGGNEQFF. The DNA for the CDR3 is TGTGCCAGCAGCCCGCCTGGGGCTAGCGGGGGTGGCAATGAGCAGTTCTTC.